The 20 T cell receptor beta chains reported below all come from one sample, sequenced in a study of technical replicates of blood from a handful of donors. Measured with immunoSEQ multiplex PCR; TCRdb has only the in-frame clones, and not every one. The sample consists of more than 65,000 clones, roughly 94% of them appearing once. The sequenced sample was T cells isolated from PBMCs. The receptors originated from a human donor in good health.

This rearrangement joins TRBV7-9 to TRBJ2-7; a possible D gene is TRBD2 (5 bases). The length of the CDR3 is 12 residues. The germline CDR1 and CDR2 sequences are SEHNR and FQNEAQ (reference sequence). V was pared by 4 bases and J by 6 bases, with 10 bases between. CDR3 in DNA: TGTGCCAGCAGCTCTCAGGCGGGCGAGCAGTACTTC. It translates to CASSSQAGEQYF. Combining the CDR3 with reference TRBV7-9 and TRBJ2-7 gives the whole variable domain DTGVSQNPRHKITKRGQNVTFRCDPISEHNRLYWYRQTLGQGPEFLTYFQNEAQLEKSRLLSDRFSAERPKGSFSTLEIQRTEQGDSAMYLCASSSQAGEQYFGPGTRLTVT.

V usage is TRBV29-1 and J usage is TRBJ1-1; 7 bases fit TRBD1. Germline V CDR1 and CDR2: SQVTM, ANQGSEA. CDR3 length equals 12 residues. The junction had 6 bases not matched to a gene; V was cut back by 3 bases and J by 8 bases. The CDR3 reads CSVEDRIREAFF. Written as DNA, the CDR3 is TGCAGCGTTGAGGACAGGATTCGCGAAGCTTTCTTT.

J is TRBJ2-5 and V is TRBV10-2, with D perhaps TRBD2 (5 bases). The CDR3 is made up of 12 amino acids. Trimming removed 7 bases from V and 7 bases from J, with 13 bases in between. Germline V gene sequence: CDR1 WSHSY, CDR2 SAAADI. Here the CDR3 reads CASNGLERTQYF. The CDR3 DNA is TGCGCCAGCAACGGACTGGAAAGGACCCAGTACTTC.

The V call is TRBV27, the J call TRBJ2-7; perhaps TRBD2 as D (6 bases). Germline V lookup: CDR1 MNHEY, CDR2 SMNVEV (reference sequence). With 2 bases removed from V and 3 bases from J, the gap between germline ends came to 14 bases. The CDR3 spans 15 residues. This chain's CDR3 is CASSLVGGKVYEQYF. CDR3 coding DNA: TGTGCCAGCAGTTTAGTCGGCGGGAAGGTCTACGAGCAGTACTTC.

The chain joins TRBV10-2 to TRBJ1-4, with 7 nucleotides matching TRBD1. The V gene end was trimmed by 8 bases and the J gene end by 3 bases; junction bases not matched to a gene: 6. This CDR3 has 14 amino acids. Germline loops: CDR1 WSHSY, CDR2 SAAADI. CDR3 region: CASLATGSNEKLFF. CDR3 nucleotide sequence: TGCGCCAGCCTTGCGACAGGGTCTAATGAAAAACTGTTTTTT.

The chain uses TRBV5-4 and TRBJ2-7, with 7 bases aligning to TRBD1. The CDR3 contains 17 residues. From germline, CDR1 is SGHNT and CDR2 YYREEE (reference sequence). V shed 2 bases and J 5 bases; nucleotides not matched to a gene: 16. In DNA, the CDR3 is TGTGCCAGCAGCTTCGACAGGGAAGAAATCGGGTACCACGAGCAGTACTTC. Its translation is CASSFDREEIGYHEQYF.

The chain links TRBV7-9 to TRBJ1-5; TRBD1 aligns across 9 bases. J was trimmed by 5 bases and V by 4 bases; bases with no gene match: 18. The CDR3 is 19 residues long. The germline V gene encodes CDR1 SEHNR and CDR2 FQNEAQ (reference sequence). Written as DNA, the CDR3 is TGTGCCAGCAGCTCAGCGACGGCATGGGACAGGGAAGTGTATCAGCCCCAGCATTTT. It codes for CASSSATAWDREVYQPQHF.

The chain employs TRBV4-1 and TRBJ1-5; 8 bases agree with TRBD1. Germline CDR1 reads MGHRA; CDR2 reads YSYEKL. Losses at the gene ends were 2 bases for V and 7 bases for J; bases not matched to a gene: 10. The CDR3 spans 16 residues. This CDR3 reads CASSQLGQGFGQPQHF. CDR3 DNA sequence: TGCGCCAGCAGCCAATTAGGACAGGGTTTCGGGCAGCCCCAGCATTTT.

Points on this clone: The germline gene is not matched at one end of the junction; a read error may be the cause. CDR3 DNA: TGTGCCAGCTCCCCACTACAGGGAACGACAGATACGCAGTATTTT. It translates to CASSPLQGTTDTQYF. This chain joins TRBV18 and TRBJ2-3; D perhaps matches TRBD1 (6 bases). The CDR3 consists of 15 residues. Germline lookup yields CDR1 KGHSH and CDR2 LQKENI.

The gene calls are TRBV29-1 and TRBJ2-1, with 7 nucleotides matching TRBD2. J was trimmed by 8 bases and V by 7 bases; bases with no gene match: 11. The CDR3 has 13 amino acids. Germline V gene sequence: CDR1 SQVTM, CDR2 ANQGSEA. In DNA, the CDR3 is TGCAGCGCCGCCCCCTACGCGGGGGATGAGCAGTTCTTC. Its translation is CSAAPYAGDEQFF.

V gene TRBV5-4 combines with J gene TRBJ2-1, with 11 bases fitting TRBD1. The V gene's germline CDR1 is SGHNT and CDR2 YYREEE (reference sequence). This CDR3 has 15 amino acids. V dropped 3 bases and J dropped 7; count of bases not matched to a gene: 6. The CDR3 DNA is TGTGCCAGCAGCTGGGGACAGGGGGTGATTAATGAGCAGTTCTTC. It translates to CASSWGQGVINEQFF.

The CDR3 loop reads CASSPRASGTWDTQYF. As DNA, the CDR3 is TGTGCCAGCTCACCCCGGGCGTCAGGGACTTGGGATACGCAGTATTTT. The V call is TRBV18, the J call TRBJ2-3, with D possibly TRBD2 on 6 matching bases. Germline-derived CDR1 and CDR2 are KGHSH and LQKENI. The germline V and J ends were trimmed by 3 bases and 6 bases, with 19 bases remaining between them. This CDR3 is 16 amino acids long.

In this sample, this clone turned up once. J is TRBJ1-2 and V is TRBV6-1; 7 bases align to TRBD1. Germline CDR1 reads MNHNS; CDR2 reads SASEGT. With 1 base clipped from V and 8 bases from J, the junction kept 10 bases outside the gene matches. The CDR3 has 15 amino acids. CDR3 in DNA: TGTGCCAGCAGTGAAGTATCGGGAAGGGGGCGAGGCTACACCTTC. Its protein is CASSEVSGRGRGYTF.

The CDR3 is CASSTTSGRGYEQYF. In nucleotides, the CDR3 is TGTGCCAGTTCCACCACGAGCGGGAGAGGATACGAGCAGTACTTC. The chain links TRBV19 to TRBJ2-7, with TRBD2 matching 8 bases. The CDR3 contains 15 residues. J was trimmed by 4 bases and V by 8 bases; bases with no gene match: 13. CDR1 and CDR2 from the germline V gene are LNHDA and SQIVND (reference sequence).

This chain joins TRBV27 and TRBJ2-7; 7 bases line up with TRBD2. The junction had 10 bases not matched to a gene; V was cut back by 0 bases and J by 2 bases. Germline CDR1 is MNHEY and CDR2 is SMNVEV (reference sequence). This CDR3 has 17 residues. CDR3 residues: CASSLSFLGGSPYEQYF. CDR3 in DNA: TGTGCCAGCAGTTTATCGTTTCTGGGCGGGAGCCCCTACGAGCAGTACTTC.

The J gene is TRBJ1-2, the V gene TRBV29-1, with TRBD1 as a possible D gene (6 bases). V lost 3 bases and J 4 bases, leaving 18 bases between the germline ends. Germline CDR1 is SQVTM and CDR2 is ANQGSEA. The CDR3 has 15 residues. The CDR3 DNA sequence: TGCAGCGTTGAGGGGGGGCCAGAGATACCCTATGGCTACACCTTC. It is translated as CSVEGGPEIPYGYTF.

The chain combines TRBV27 with TRBJ2-1, with 8 bases identical to TRBD1. The germline CDR1 and CDR2 sequences are MNHEY and SMNVEV (reference sequence). After removal of 5 bases from V and 6 bases from J, the junction contained 12 bases not matched to a gene. The CDR3 is 16 amino acids. CDR3 amino acids: CASSPPRRDRINEQFF. CDR3 sequence (DNA): TGTGCCAGCAGTCCCCCCCGCCGGGACAGGATCAATGAGCAGTTCTTC.

This clone was found once. This chain uses TRBV28 with TRBJ2-1; 9 positions agree with TRBD1. Germline CDR1 and CDR2: MDHEN and SYDVKM. Germline trimming cut 5 bases from V and 5 bases from J; bases unmatched to any gene: 19. The CDR3 contains 19 residues. The chain's CDR3 is CASSRPGSGTGREHNEQFF. The CDR3 DNA reads as TGTGCCAGCAGTCGCCCCGGTAGTGGGACAGGGAGAGAACACAATGAGCAGTTCTTC.

V usage is TRBV2 and J usage is TRBJ2-3; tentatively, D is TRBD2 (5 bases). Germline values: CDR1 SNHLY, CDR2 FYNNEI. The ends were cut back, 2 bases at V and 6 bases at J, with 12 bases in the middle. This CDR3 is built from 14 residues. The CDR3 protein is CASSETSSVDTQYF. The CDR3 DNA reads TGTGCCAGCAGTGAAACTAGTTCGGTGGATACGCAGTATTTT. The variable domain in full, with the rest retrieved from reference TRBV2 and TRBJ2-3, is EPEVTQTPSHQVTQMGQEVILRCVPISNHLYFYWYRQILGQKVEFLVSFYNNEISEKSEIFDDQFSVERPDGSNFTLKIRSTKLEDSAMYFCASSETSSVDTQYFGPGTRLTVL.

The chain combines TRBV14 with TRBJ2-7; 7 bases are a match to TRBD2. The CDR3 contains 17 residues. The germline CDR1 and CDR2 sequences are SGHDN and FVKESK. Germline trimming cut 1 base from V and 6 bases from J; bases unmatched to any gene: 15. Here the CDR3 DNA reads TGTGCCAGCAGCCAAGTCGACCAGCTCGCGGGAGAGCGCGAGCAGTACTTC. Its protein product is CASSQVDQLAGEREQYF.